At least ten counts were recorded for the clone carrying this TCR beta chain. TCRdb itself ran the 5' RACE reads through MiXCR, one entry per CDR3 protein. This sample has around 180,000 distinct CDR3 sequences, with over 10% found just once. The sample belongs to a study of CD8 T cells in ankylosing spondylitis. V lost 5 bases and J lost 3, with 13 bases in between. The CDR3 length is 15 residues. Germline V CDR1 and CDR2: MGHDK, SYGVNS. Sample: blood, either unsorted or a sorted T cell fraction (not recorded which). This rearrangement joins TRBV25-1 to TRBJ2-2; D may be TRBD2 (5 bases). The clonotype was recovered from a female donor with ankylosing spondylitis or in good health (not recorded which). The CDR3 coding sequence is TGTGCCAGCAGTCTAGCAGAGGCGGACACCGGGGAGCTGTTTTTT. Its protein is CASSLAEADTGELFF.